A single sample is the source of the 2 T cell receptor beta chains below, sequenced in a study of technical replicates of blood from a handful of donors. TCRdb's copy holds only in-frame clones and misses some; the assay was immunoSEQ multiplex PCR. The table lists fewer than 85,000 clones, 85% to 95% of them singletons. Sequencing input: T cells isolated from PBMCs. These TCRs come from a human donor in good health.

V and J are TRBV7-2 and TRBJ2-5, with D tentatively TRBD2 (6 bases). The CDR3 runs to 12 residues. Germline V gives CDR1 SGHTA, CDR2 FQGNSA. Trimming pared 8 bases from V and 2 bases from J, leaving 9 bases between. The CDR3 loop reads CASFLAQETQYF. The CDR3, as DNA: TGTGCCAGCTTCCTAGCGCAAGAGACCCAGTACTTC.

The CDR3 nucleotides read TGTGCCAGCAGCCTTCAAGGCGGAGTATCTCAGTTCTTC. Amino acids: CASSLQGGVSQFF. The rearrangement links TRBV14 to TRBJ2-1; D is undetermined. This CDR3 is built from 13 residues. From germline, CDR1 is SGHDN and CDR2 FVKESK. Trimming took off 4 bases at V and 13 bases at J, with 17 bases between the two ends.